A selection of T cell receptor beta chains follows, all from one sample in a study of Tregs in tolerant kidney transplant recipients. TCRdb keeps only in-frame clones here, not all; method: immunoSEQ multiplex PCR. Of tens of thousands of clones listed, less than 90% are singletons. Material: CD4+ T cells from blood, obtained before the transplant. These receptors were collected from a human donor who received a combined kidney and bone marrow transplant. Both conserved end residues are part of each CDR3. The D gene is left open where the match is weak. The size of a clone is reported for some rows only, either as once, few or many, or as a class for expanded clones.

size | J | V | D | CDR3 | DNA
NA | TRBJ1-2 | TRBV6-1 | NA | CASSEYPGSNYGYTF | TGTGCCAGCAGTGAGTATCCAGGTTCTAACTATGGCTACACCTTC
NA | TRBJ2-7 | TRBV5-4 | NA | CASSLWGVSYEQYF | TGTGCCAGCAGCTTATGGGGGGTCTCCTACGAGCAGTACTTC
NA | TRBJ2-5 | TRBV7-9 | NA | CASSLGDRVEETQYF | TGTGCCAGCAGCTTAGGAGACAGAGTTGAAGAGACCCAGTACTTC
NA | TRBJ2-3 | TRBV10-3 | TRBD2 | CAISPGLAGDPDTQYF | TGTGCCATCAGCCCGGGACTAGCGGGAGACCCAGATACGCAGTATTTT
NA | TRBJ2-7 | TRBV7-9 | TRBD1 | CASSTTYRGRYEQYF | TGTGCCAGCAGCACTACCTACAGGGGGAGGTACGAGCAGTACTTC
NA | TRBJ2-3 | TRBV20-1 | NA | CSAPTRDTQYF | TGCAGTGCCCCCACGAGGGATACGCAGTATTTT
NA | TRBJ1-3 | TRBV6-5 | TRBD1 | CASSYSTGSGNTIYF | TGTGCCAGCAGTTACTCGACAGGGTCTGGAAACACCATATATTTT
NA | TRBJ1-4 | TRBV30 | TRBD1 | CAWSTDRVHEKLFF | TGTGCCTGGAGTACGGACAGGGTTCATGAAAAACTGTTTTTT
NA | TRBJ1-3 | TRBV30 | NA | CAWRRVSSGNTIYF | TGTGCCTGGAGGAGGGTCAGCTCTGGAAACACCATATATTTT
few | TRBJ2-7 | TRBV5-1 | TRBD2 | CASSLETSSTYEQYF | TGCGCCAGCAGCTTGGAGACTAGCAGTACCTACGAGCAGTACTTC
NA | TRBJ1-2 | TRBV7-3 | NA | CASSPSSRTEKYGYTF | TGTGCCAGCAGCCCATCGTCCCGGACAGAAAAATATGGCTACACCTTC
NA | TRBJ2-1 | TRBV7-7 | TRBD1 | CASSLTGSSYNEQFF | TGTGCCAGCAGCTTGACAGGGAGCTCCTACAATGAGCAGTTCTTC
NA | TRBJ1-1 | TRBV7-7 | TRBD1 | CASSADREAEAFF | TGTGCTAGCAGCGCCGACAGGGAAGCTGAAGCTTTCTTT
NA | TRBJ1-5 | TRBV6-1 | NA | CASTLMEGNQPQHF | TGTGCCAGCACCCTGATGGAGGGCAATCAGCCCCAGCATTTT
once | TRBJ2-1 | TRBV4-1 | NA | CASSQGWGGSRGTFYNEQFF | TGCGCCAGCAGCCAAGGATGGGGGGGCTCAAGGGGGACGTTCTACAATGAGCAGTTCTTC
NA | TRBJ2-1 | TRBV28 | TRBD2 | CASSFGLAGDNEQFF | TGTGCCAGCAGTTTCGGGCTAGCGGGGGACAATGAGCAGTTCTTC
NA | TRBJ1-1 | TRBV4-1 | NA | CASSSLDYFQMNTEAFF | TGCGCCAGCAGCTCCTTGGACTATTTTCAGATGAACACTGAAGCTTTCTTT
NA | TRBJ2-5 | TRBV5-1 | NA | CASSLDGQQETQYF | TGCGCCAGCAGCTTGGATGGCCAGCAAGAGACCCAGTACTTC
NA | TRBJ2-7 | TRBV18 | TRBD1 | CASSPPNRDRGYEQYF | TGTGCCAGCTCACCACCTAACCGGGACAGGGGATACGAGCAGTACTTC
NA | TRBJ2-3 | TRBV27 | NA | CASSIAGGRTDTQYF | TGTGCCAGCAGTATTGCCGGGGGGCGCACAGATACGCAGTATTTT
NA | TRBJ2-2 | TRBV7-2 | TRBD2 | CASSRPTTSGQDTGELFF | TGTGCCAGCAGCCGCCCCACTACTAGCGGGCAAGACACCGGGGAGCTGTTTTTT
NA | TRBJ2-7 | TRBV6-6 | NA | CASSYSRVASYEQYF | TGTGCCAGCAGTTACTCGAGGGTAGCCTCCTACGAGCAGTACTTC
NA | TRBJ2-3 | TRBV5-1 | TRBD2 | CASSSTTGTSGTDTQYF | TGCGCCAGCAGCTCTACCACCGGGACTAGCGGCACAGATACGCAGTATTTT
NA | TRBJ2-7 | TRBV7-2 | TRBD2 | CASSADSGNPYEQYF | TGTGCCAGCAGCGCAGATAGCGGGAACCCCTACGAGCAGTACTTC
NA | TRBJ2-7 | TRBV21-1 | NA | CASKFKARGRVEQYF | TGTGCCAGCAAGTTCAAGGCCAGGGGGCGCGTCGAGCAGTACTTC
NA | TRBJ1-2 | TRBV2 | TRBD1 | CASSGGTGWGDGYTF | TGTGCCAGCAGTGGGGGGACAGGGTGGGGAGATGGCTACACCTTC
few | TRBJ2-7 | TRBV7-8 | NA | CASSQGWGSSYEQYF | TGTGCCAGCAGCCAGGGGTGGGGGAGCTCCTACGAGCAGTACTTC
NA | TRBJ2-1 | TRBV10-3 | NA | CAISESLPEAREGDEQFF | TGTGCCATCAGTGAGTCCCTTCCCGAGGCGAGAGAAGGGGATGAGCAGTTCTTC
NA | TRBJ1-3 | TRBV5-1 | NA | CASSFAGSTGVGDTIYF | TGCGCCAGCAGCTTCGCTGGATCGACAGGAGTCGGGGACACCATATATTTT
NA | TRBJ2-3 | TRBV28 | NA | CASSLLEQSLTDTQYF | TGTGCCAGCAGTTTATTGGAGCAGTCCCTAACAGATACGCAGTATTTT
NA | TRBJ2-7 | TRBV6-5 | NA | CASSYSISRTYEQYF | TGTGCCAGCAGTTACTCGATCTCGCGGACCTACGAGCAGTACTTC
NA | TRBJ1-5 | TRBV25-1 | TRBD1 | CASSALYRDRGHQPQHF | TGTGCCAGCAGTGCTTTATACCGGGACAGGGGGCATCAGCCCCAGCATTTT
NA | TRBJ1-1 | TRBV6-1 | NA | CASSERGWPEAFF | TGTGCCAGCAGTGAGCGGGGGTGGCCTGAAGCTTTCTTT
NA | TRBJ1-2 | TRBV28 | NA | CATRSSDRGYTF | TGTGCCACCCGAAGCTCCGATCGCGGCTACACCTTC
NA | TRBJ2-1 | TRBV18 | TRBD2 | CASSPLAGYNEQFF | TGTGCCAGCTCACCCCTAGCGGGTTACAATGAGCAGTTCTTC
NA | TRBJ2-2 | TRBV5-3 | TRBD2 | CARSKGGRLGNTGELFF | TGTGCCAGAAGCAAAGGCGGGAGGTTGGGGAACACCGGGGAGCTGTTTTTT
few | TRBJ1-5 | TRBV28 | NA | CATHTLTVLYSNQPQHF | TGTGCCACCCACACCTTAACAGTGCTTTATAGCAATCAGCCCCAGCATTTT
NA | TRBJ2-5 | TRBV9 | TRBD1 | CASSAAGGQGFGETQYF | TGTGCCAGCAGCGCCGCAGGGGGACAGGGGTTTGGAGAGACCCAGTACTTC
NA | TRBJ2-3 | TRBV18 | TRBD2 | CASSPPGLAGGDTQYF | TGTGCCAGCTCACCACCGGGACTAGCGGGAGGTGATACGCAGTATTTT
NA | TRBJ2-2 | TRBV20-1 | NA | CSARNRGELFF | TGCAGTGCTAGAAACAGGGGGGAGCTGTTTTTT
NA | TRBJ2-1 | TRBV27 | TRBD2 | CASSQGGDEQFF | TGTGCCAGCAGCCAGGGAGGGGATGAGCAGTTCTTC
NA | TRBJ2-5 | TRBV27 | TRBD1 | CASSPRDRVETQYF | TGTGCCAGCAGTCCCCGGGACAGGGTCGAGACCCAGTACTTC
NA | TRBJ2-7 | TRBV28 | TRBD2 | CASSPSGKTVYEQYF | TGTGCCAGCAGCCCTAGCGGGAAAACCGTCTACGAGCAGTACTTC
NA | TRBJ2-3 | TRBV30 | NA | CAWSLGDTQYF | TGTGCCTGGAGCCTGGGCGATACGCAGTATTTT
few | TRBJ2-5 | TRBV11-2 | NA | CASSLVPRGETQYF | TGTGCCAGCAGCTTAGTACCCCGCGGGGAGACCCAGTACTTC
NA | TRBJ1-5 | TRBV2 | TRBD1 | CASSLQGGNQPQHF | TGTGCCAGCAGCCTACAGGGGGGCAATCAGCCCCAGCATTTT
NA | TRBJ1-2 | TRBV5-4 | NA | CASSSGGANYGYTF | TGTGCCAGCAGCTCGGGAGGGGCTAACTATGGCTACACCTTC
NA | TRBJ2-7 | TRBV14 | NA | CASLSDEQYF | TGTGCCAGCCTTTCGGACGAGCAGTACTTC
NA | TRBJ1-1 | TRBV29-1 | TRBD1 | CSVDEGAAEAFF | TGCAGCGTTGATGAGGGGGCCGCGGAAGCTTTCTTT
NA | TRBJ2-1 | TRBV5-4 | TRBD2 | CASSLPSGGYNEQFF | TGTGCCAGCAGCTTGCCTAGCGGGGGCTACAATGAGCAGTTCTTC
few | TRBJ2-7 | TRBV5-1 | TRBD2 | CASSLVGLAGGKNEQYF | TGCGCCAGCAGCTTGGTCGGACTAGCGGGAGGGAAGAACGAGCAGTACTTC
NA | TRBJ2-1 | TRBV7-8 | NA | CASSLRNEQFF | TGTGCCAGCAGCCTACGCAATGAGCAGTTCTTC
NA | TRBJ1-2 | TRBV6-5 | NA | CASRNQGIYGYTF | TGTGCCAGCAGGAACCAGGGGATCTATGGCTACACCTTC